The 17 T cell receptor beta chains below all came from one sample that was sequenced in a study of cytomegalovirus exposure and HLA in healthy donors. In the PCR, 60 Vbeta and 13 Jbeta primers were used. The repertoire was sequenced with immunoSEQ multiplex PCR; TCRdb's copy has only in-frame clones and lacks some. This sample carries about 74,000 clones, with 7.5% to 8% going to the ten biggest clones. What was sequenced was PBMCs. These receptors all stem from a female donor in good health and CMV-seropositive.

This chain uses TRBV4-1 with TRBJ1-2; tentative D call: TRBD1 (6 bases). Germline assignment: CDR1 MGHRA and CDR2 YSYEKL. V lost 2 bases, J lost 3 bases, and 16 bases lay in between. This CDR3 has 16 amino acids. CDR3 nucleotide sequence: TGCGCCAGCAGCCAAAGAGGTCTCAGGGGCGACTATGGCTACACCTTC. Amino acid sequence: CASSQRGLRGDYGYTF.

The rearrangement links TRBV7-9 to TRBJ1-1; TRBD1 matches at 7 bases. Per germline, CDR1 SEHNR and CDR2 FQNEAQ (reference sequence). The CDR3 has 16 residues. Trimming took 1 base from V and 4 from J; bases not matched to a gene: 9. This CDR3 is CASSLGGQDRTTEAFF. CDR3 in DNA: TGTGCCAGCAGCTTAGGCGGACAGGATAGAACCACTGAAGCTTTCTTT.

CDR3 in amino acids: CASSVPPGRHSGANVLTF. CDR3 nucleotides: TGCGCCAGCAGCGTCCCGCCAGGGCGGCACTCTGGGGCCAACGTCCTGACTTTC. The chain recombines TRBV5-1 with TRBJ2-6; TRBD1 might be the D (5 bases). Germline-derived CDR1 and CDR2 are SGHRS and YFSETQ. The CDR3 loop spans 18 amino acids. Trimming removed 4 bases from V and 0 bases from J, with 17 bases in between.

The genes are TRBV19 and TRBJ1-2, with 8 nucleotides matching TRBD1. Germline assignment: CDR1 LNHDA and CDR2 SQIVND (reference sequence). The CDR3 has 17 amino acids. The trim removed 3 bases at V and 4 bases at J, leaving 13 bases unmatched. The CDR3: CASSIGTGNSLGYGYTF. CDR3 DNA sequence: TGTGCCAGTAGTATTGGGACAGGAAATTCCCTCGGCTATGGCTACACCTTC. Full variable domain (rest looked up from reference TRBV19 and TRBJ1-2): DGGITQSPKYLFRKEGQNVTLSCEQNLNHDAMYWYRQDPGQGLRLIYYSQIVNDFQKGDIAEGYSVSREKKESFPLTVTSAQKNPTAFYLCASSIGTGNSLGYGYTFGSGTRLTVV.

CDR3 DNA: TGTGCCAGTAGTCCGCAGGGACTGCTGGCGGAAAAACTGTTTTTT. Protein sequence: CASSPQGLLAEKLFF. The gene calls are TRBV19 and TRBJ1-4, with D possibly TRBD1 on 5 matching bases. The CDR3 runs 15 residues. Germline V CDR1 and CDR2: LNHDA, SQIVND (reference sequence). V was trimmed by 5 bases and J by 8 bases, leaving 18 bases between them.

This chain uses TRBV9 with TRBJ2-2; no firm D call. The CDR3 is 13 residues long. V shed 0 bases and J shed 7 bases, with 7 bases lying between them. Germline V lookup: CDR1 SGDLS, CDR2 YYNGEE. The CDR3 loop is CASSVGPSGELFF. CDR3 coding DNA: TGTGCCAGCAGCGTAGGCCCCAGCGGGGAGCTGTTTTTT.

The chain employs TRBV13 and TRBJ2-5; 7 bases are a match to TRBD1. Matching the DNA end better, TRBJ2-7 makes the J call doubtful. The CDR3 totals 14 residues. Germline CDR1 PRHDT, CDR2 FYEKMQ (reference sequence). The CDR3 sequence: CASSLVTGPYEQYF. DNA for the CDR3: TGTGCCAGCAGCTTAGTGACAGGGCCATACGAGCAGTACTTC.

The chain uses TRBV7-2 and TRBJ2-7, with D possibly being TRBD2 (5 bases). With 6 bases removed from V and 3 bases from J, the gap between germline ends came to 12 bases. Germline V gene lookup returns CDR1 SGHTA and CDR2 FQGNSA. The CDR3 is made up of 13 amino acids. The CDR3 spells CASSPGLLYEQYF. The CDR3, as DNA: TGTGCCAGCAGTCCTGGACTCCTCTACGAGCAGTACTTC.

The V and J genes are TRBV10-2 and TRBJ2-7, with 8 bases identical to TRBD2. The CDR3 consists of 14 residues. The junction had 6 bases not matched to a gene; V was cut back by 6 bases and J by 2 bases. Germline CDR1 and CDR2: WSHSY and SAAADI. CDR3 residues: CASSTSGLAYEQYF. In DNA form, the CDR3 reads TGCGCCAGCAGCACTAGCGGCCTCGCCTACGAGCAGTACTTC.

V gene TRBV5-6 combines with J gene TRBJ2-1; 7 bases are shared with TRBD1. The CDR3 has 17 amino acids. CDR1 and CDR2 from the germline V gene are SGHDT and YYEEEE. Trimming at V came to 6 bases and at J to 5 bases, leaving 17 bases not matched to a gene. DNA of the CDR3: TGTGCCAGCACCTTCGCGCCCGGGACAGTCCTCAACAATGAGCAGTTCTTC. Translated: CASTFAPGTVLNNEQFF.

This chain connects TRBV7-2 to TRBJ2-7; 9 positions match TRBD2. J was trimmed by 7 bases and V by 4 bases; bases with no gene match: 11. CDR3 size: 15 residues. Germline values: CDR1 SGHTA, CDR2 FQGNSA. The chain's CDR3 is CASSSGTSPIGEQYF. The CDR3 DNA reads TGTGCCAGCAGCTCCGGGACTAGCCCGATTGGGGAGCAGTACTTC. Drawing the rest from reference TRBV7-2 and TRBJ2-7, the complete variable domain is GAGVSQSPSNKVTEKGKDVELRCDPISGHTALYWYRQSLGQGLEFLIYFQGNSAPDKSGLPSDRFSAERTGGSVSTLTIQRTQQEDSAVYLCASSSGTSPIGEQYFGPGTRLTVT.

The chain recombines TRBV29-1 with TRBJ1-2; 9 nucleotides match TRBD1. V was clipped by 6 bases and J by 8 bases; unmatched bases: 10. This CDR3 contains 13 residues. The germline gives CDR1 SQVTM, CDR2 ANQGSEA. DNA of the CDR3: TGCAGCGTGGCGGGACAGGGAGGACGCGGCTACACCTTC. This encodes CSVAGQGGRGYTF.

The V call is TRBV5-4, the J call TRBJ2-7; perhaps TRBD2 as D (5 bases). Germline V gene lookup returns CDR1 SGHNT and CDR2 YYREEE (reference sequence). Between the trimmed V and J ends, which lost 4 bases and 4 bases, there was a span of 12 bases. The CDR3 runs 13 residues. CDR3 nucleotide sequence: TGTGCCAGCAGCCCCCCACGGGGATACGAGCAGTACTTC. The encoded protein is CASSPPRGYEQYF.

This chain links TRBV9 with TRBJ2-1, with TRBD2 matching 7 bases. J gave up 4 bases and V 0 bases, and 7 bases lay outside the gene matches. CDR3 length equals 16 residues. From germline, CDR1 is SGDLS and CDR2 YYNGEE. The chain's CDR3 is CASSVGASGQYNEQFF. For the CDR3, the DNA is TGTGCCAGCAGCGTAGGGGCTAGCGGTCAATACAATGAGCAGTTCTTC.

This rearrangement joins TRBV4-2 to TRBJ1-5; D remains ambiguous. The CDR3 contains 13 residues. Trimming took 1 base from V and 6 from J, leaving 7 bases between them. Germline CDR1 is LGHNA and CDR2 is YNFKEQ. CDR3 DNA: TGTGCCAGCAGCCAAGCCCCGGGTCAGCCCCAGCATTTT. This translates into CASSQAPGQPQHF.

The J gene is TRBJ2-5, the V gene TRBV4-2, with 7 bases lining up with TRBD2. The germline V gene has CDR1 LGHNA and CDR2 YNFKEQ. Trimming cost V 2 bases and J 1 base; bases outside gene matches: 4. CDR3 length: 15 amino acids. In DNA, the CDR3 is TGTGCCAGCAGCCAAACTAGCGCGATCCAAGAGACCCAGTACTTC. This encodes CASSQTSAIQETQYF.

This chain links TRBV28 with TRBJ2-6, with D maybe TRBD1 (5 bases). The CDR3 totals 16 residues. In germline, CDR1 is MDHEN, CDR2 SYDVKM. Trimming left V 3 bases short and J 0 bases short, with 9 bases between. The CDR3 region has the DNA TGTGCCAGCAGTTTCACCAGGGACTCTGGGGCCAACGTCCTGACTTTC. Protein: CASSFTRDSGANVLTF.